Listed here is a single T cell receptor (beta chain). It has no known antigen specificity. No quality values exist for individual bases; no much larger clone is one base distant. Per the publication, the time point label means: approximately 4 weeks on oral tofacitinib. Per the publication, the treatment or condition label means: oral pan-JAK inhibitor, 5-10 mg twice daily. Peripheral blood and lesional scalp punch biopsies were obtained from patients with alopecia areata. PBMCs were isolated by density centrifugation and stained for CD3, CD4 and CD8, and CD4+ and CD8+ T cells were sorted on a FACSAria. The data are from a study of CD8+ T cells in alopecia areata (dated by TCRdb to between 2018 and 2020). Regarding the study in general: Treated patients were enrolled in an open-label pilot trial of oral tofacitinib at 5 to 10 mg twice daily for moderate-to-severe alopecia areata. Tofacitinib was administered for 6 to 18 months, and 6 months of follow-up off drug were then conducted to assess delayed response and recurrence. The SALT score, which quantifies the percentage of affected scalp surface area, was used to measure disease severity in treated patients. The study used high-throughput TCRbeta sequencing to examine T cell clonal expansion in alopecia areata, in both the C3H/HeJ mouse model and human patients. In humans, TCRbeta sequencing was performed on scalp tissue and on sorted CD4+ and CD8+ peripheral blood T cells from healthy controls and from patients with patchy or totalis/universalis alopecia areata. Tofacitinib-treated patients had biopsies at baseline and at 4 and 24 weeks of treatment, with a later scalp biopsy in several patients. Clonality in the scalp was compared among normal scalp (n=4), patchy alopecia areata scalp (n=8), and alopecia totalis/universalis scalp (n=8). RNA was obtained with the PAXgene miRNA kit for fixed scalp, the miRNeasy kit for PBMCs, and the RNeasy kit for mouse skin. TCRbeta CDR3 regions were amplified by immunoSEQ multiplex PCR with 35 Vbeta forward and 13 Jbeta reverse primers.

Paper-wide results and their limitations: Scalp TCR repertoire analysis is complicated because resident alphabeta T cells in normal human skin are also sequenced, whereas mouse skin is dominated by gammadelta T cells. Compared with normal scalp, lesional scalp had higher clonality and more expanded CD8+ clones, particularly in alopecia totalis/universalis, a pattern that suggests antigenic drive. Because the treated cohort was small and included a single nonresponder, larger studies are needed to assess links between baseline CD8+ expansion and response. Shared TCR sequences between patients were less evident than in mice, which may be partly attributable to HLA diversity in the patient population. Many expanded lesional clones were found to persist in scalp and blood during tofacitinib treatment, and relapse after treatment cessation may be partly explained by this persistence. Tofacitinib significantly decreased scalp clonality and the number of expanded CD8+ clones among the top 100 scalp clones.

Preparation of the library involved the immunoSEQ multiplex PCR assay. For TCR sequencing, RNA was extracted from every sample and reverse transcribed into cDNA to serve as template. SuperScript III was used for first-strand cDNA synthesis, primed with a 2:1 mix of oligo-dT and random hexamers. Amplification bias was assessed with a synthetic immune receptor repertoire, and residual bias was removed computationally. For the original study's pipeline: After raw reads were preprocessed to remove errors, the CDR3 was defined following IMGT conventions as running from the conserved cysteine to phenylalanine. Clonality was computed as 1 minus the Shannon entropy, with the entropy normalized by log2 of the number of productive unique TCRs. Whether scalp clones were CD4 or CD8 was inferred by matching scalp TCRbeta sequences against CD4 and CD8 repertoires sorted from blood. The table comes from immuneACCESS by way of TCRdb, which keeps in-frame sequences with V and J called. Part of the clones is missing from these tables; in studies checked, under half for an unresolved V gene and the rest for unknown reasons. For V, J and clone size, that table is used; D and trimming come from the DNA. The sample contains around 200,000 clones, 64% of them found a single time. In total, the top ten clones hold 4.2% of the sample.

The sequence was obtained from a human donor with alopecia areata. The material was CD4+ T cells sorted from blood, obtained at week 4, from a patient treated with tofacitinib.

The base sequence is TGTGCCTGGAGTGTGACAGGGAATAATTCACCCCTCCACTTT. This gives the protein CAWSVTGNNSPLHF. This receptor chain uses TRBV30 and TRBJ1-6; TRBD1 matches 7 bases in the middle. CDR1 GTSNPN and CDR2 SVGIG are derived from the germline V gene (reference sequence). Germline trimming: 0 bases from V, 5 bases from J; junction bases outside gene matches: 1. The CDR3 numbers 14 residues from cysteine through phenylalanine. This entry keeps only the CDR3 DNA: 42 bases, framed from base 1. Beyond the CDR3, the reference TRBV30 and TRBJ1-6 genes provide the residues; the full variable domain reads: SQTIHQWPATLVQPVGSPLSLECTVEGTSNPNLYWYRQAAGRGLQLLFYSVGIGQISSEVPQNLSASRPQDRQFILSSKKLLLSDSGFYLCAWSVTGNNSPLHFGNGTRLTVT.